What follows are 3 T cell receptor beta chains derived from one specimen sequenced in a study of T cells in Graves' hyperthyroidism and ophthalmopathy. Template material for amplifying TCR beta CDR3 regions consisted of RNA transcripts. A first-round RT-PCR of the TCR CDR3 used the HTBI primer set. TCRdb analysed the multiplex PCR reads with MiXCR anew, one entry per CDR3 protein. The sample shows hundreds of thousands of distinct CDR3 sequences, less than 30% of them seen only once. Sequencing input: blood. These receptors came from a man aged 35 to 55 with Graves' hyperthyroidism that later progressed to Graves' ophthalmopathy.

This clonotype was seen more than once but under ten times. The chain is built from TRBV24-1 and TRBJ2-7, with unresolved D. The V gene's germline CDR1 is KGHDR and CDR2 SFDVKD. The CDR3 is 12 amino acids. The V end was cut by 4 bases, the J end by 0 bases, with 3 bases between. The CDR3 bases are TGTGCCACCAGTGACAACTCCTACGAGCAGTACTTC. Translated, it gives CATSDNSYEQYF.

Many counts were recorded for this clonotype. The chain recombines TRBV11-2 with TRBJ2-7; D not certain. Germline V gene data show CDR1 as SGHAT and CDR2 as FQNNGV. The CDR3 consists of 13 residues. V shed 0 bases and J shed 4 bases, with 7 bases lying between them. This chain's CDR3 is CASSLDLWYEQYF. In DNA form, the CDR3 reads TGTGCCAGCAGCTTAGATTTATGGTACGAGCAGTACTTC.

In this sample, this clonotype turned up many times. The chain links TRBV7-9 to TRBJ2-5; D uncertain. Germline V lookup: CDR1 SEHNR, CDR2 FQNEAQ (reference sequence). Between the trimmed V and J ends, which lost 5 bases and 5 bases, there was a span of 18 bases. The CDR3 contains 15 residues. CDR3 region: CASSPASRFQETQYF. The CDR3 bases are TGTGCCAGCAGCCCCGCCTCCCGATTCCAGGAGACCCAGTACTTC.